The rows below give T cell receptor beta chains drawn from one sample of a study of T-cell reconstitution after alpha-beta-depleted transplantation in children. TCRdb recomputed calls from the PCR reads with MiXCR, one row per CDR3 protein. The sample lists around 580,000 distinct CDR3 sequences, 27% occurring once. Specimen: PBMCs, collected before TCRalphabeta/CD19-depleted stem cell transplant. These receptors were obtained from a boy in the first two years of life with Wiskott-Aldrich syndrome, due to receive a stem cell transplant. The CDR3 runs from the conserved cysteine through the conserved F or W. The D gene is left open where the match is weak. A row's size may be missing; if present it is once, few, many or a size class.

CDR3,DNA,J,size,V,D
CSASSGREPQETQYF,TGCAGTGCGTCCAGCGGGAGGGAACCTCAAGAGACCCAGTACTTC,TRBJ2-5,NA,TRBV20-1,TRBD2
CASSLEPGHGTF,TGCGCCAGCAGCTTGGAACCGGGACACGGCACCTTC,TRBJ1-2,few,TRBV5-1,NA
CASSLGLAGGGLNEQFF,TGTGCCAGCAGCTTGGGACTAGCGGGAGGCGGACTAAATGAGCAGTTCTTC,TRBJ2-1,NA,TRBV7-9,TRBD2
CASSPEPGVLYGYTF,TGTGCCAGCAGTCCCGAACCGGGGGTCCTCTATGGCTACACCTTC,TRBJ1-2,NA,TRBV12-3/TRBV12-4,NA
CASSTGENTEAFF,TGTGCCAGCAGTACAGGGGAGAACACTGAAGCTTTCTTT,TRBJ1-1,few,TRBV12-3/TRBV12-4,TRBD1
CASSPLGREGQPQHF,TGTGCCAGCTCACCTCTCGGGCGGGAAGGTCAGCCCCAGCATTTT,TRBJ1-5,few,TRBV18,NA
CASSYWGTYNEQFF,TGTGCCAGCAGTTACTGGGGGACCTACAATGAGCAGTTCTTC,TRBJ2-1,NA,TRBV6-5,NA
CASSFGRGRETQYF,TGTGCCAGCAGTTTTGGTAGGGGGCGAGAGACCCAGTACTTC,TRBJ2-5,few,TRBV12-3/TRBV12-4,TRBD1
CASRVGGNTEAFF,TGTGCCAGCAGAGTGGGGGGGAACACTGAAGCTTTCTTT,TRBJ1-1,few,TRBV28,NA
CSARDAGGTGELFF,TGCAGTGCTAGAGATGCGGGAGGGACCGGGGAGCTGTTTTTT,TRBJ2-2,NA,TRBV20-1,TRBD2
CASSLAVLAGVSGDTDTQYF,TGTGCCAGCAGCTTAGCTGTGCTAGCGGGAGTCTCGGGGGACACAGATACGCAGTATTTT,TRBJ2-3,NA,TRBV11-1,TRBD2
CASSLGVGTTNEKLFF,TGTGCCAGCAGCTTAGGTGTAGGCACAACTAATGAAAAACTGTTTTTT,TRBJ1-4,NA,TRBV7-2,NA
CASSFTPSEQFF,TGTGCCAGCAGTTTCACCCCGAGCGAGCAGTTCTTC,TRBJ2-1,NA,TRBV28,NA
CASRRTGIHEQFF,TGTGCCAGCAGGAGGACAGGGATCCATGAGCAGTTCTTC,TRBJ2-1,few,TRBV12-3/TRBV12-4,TRBD1
CATSREVLGTASSGNTIYF,TGTGCCACCAGCAGAGAAGTTTTAGGGACAGCCTCCTCTGGAAACACCATATATTTT,TRBJ1-3,few,TRBV15,TRBD1
CAIRSVVGLASKNEQFF,TGTGCCATCAGAAGCGTGGTCGGGCTAGCGTCTAAAAATGAGCAGTTCTTC,TRBJ2-1,NA,TRBV28,NA
CSASDYETRTTDTQYF,TGCAGTGCTAGTGATTACGAGACTAGAACAACAGATACGCAGTATTTT,TRBJ2-3,NA,TRBV20-1,NA
CASSLYSSGSAPYEQYF,TGCGCCAGCAGCTTGTATTCTAGCGGGTCGGCTCCCTACGAGCAGTACTTC,TRBJ2-7,NA,TRBV5-1,TRBD2
CASSQGFRDSPLHF,TGTGCCAGCAGCCAGGGGTTTAGGGATTCACCCCTCCACTTT,TRBJ1-6,few,TRBV28,NA
CSVDHRGRGGYTF,TGCAGCGTTGATCACAGGGGGCGGGGTGGCTACACCTTC,TRBJ1-2,few,TRBV29-1,TRBD1
CASSSAYRDQETQYF,TGCGCCAGCAGCTCGGCCTACAGGGATCAAGAGACCCAGTACTTC,TRBJ2-5,NA,TRBV5-1,NA
CASSHTDQETQYF,TGTGCCAGCAGCCATACAGACCAAGAGACCCAGTACTTC,TRBJ2-5,NA,TRBV3-1,NA
CASSLSRSEQYF,TGTGCCAGCAGCTTAAGTAGATCCGAGCAGTACTTC,TRBJ2-7,few,TRBV7-6,NA
CASSVIAAYNEQFF,TGCGCCAGCAGTGTGATAGCGGCGTACAATGAGCAGTTCTTC,TRBJ2-1,NA,TRBV10-2,NA
CASSVVGASTDTQYF,TGTGCCAGCAGCGTAGTCGGTGCTAGCACAGATACGCAGTATTTT,TRBJ2-3,few,TRBV9,NA
CASSLRVSDTQYF,TGTGCCAGCAGTTTACGGGTATCAGATACGCAGTATTTT,TRBJ2-3,NA,TRBV27,NA
CSATRTSNEQFF,TGCAGTGCCACCAGGACTAGCAATGAGCAGTTCTTC,TRBJ2-1,NA,TRBV20-1,TRBD2
CASSKDRTGGTIYGYTF,TGTGCCAGCAGCAAAGATCGGACAGGAGGCACGATCTATGGCTACACCTTC,TRBJ1-2,few,TRBV21-1,NA